This T cell receptor beta chain emerged from a study of blood T cell repertoires in COVID-19. Study details: The origin of the acute and convalescent COVID-19 samples was the United States, Italy and Spain. T cells, B-cell-depleted T cells, or PBMCs provided the cDNA or gDNA that served as material.

As processed by the authors: For nucleated cells, counts were estimated from reference gene primer amplification. This table comes from immunoSEQ multiplex PCR, and its TCRdb copy is limited to in-frame clones, with some not included. D and trimming were read from the DNA, whereas the V and J calls and clone size are those reported in that table. The sample lists 35,000 to 40,000 clones; roughly 78% were seen once. This clone was counted a few times. There are 12 residues in the CDR3. The junction had 2 bases not matched to a gene; V was cut back by 3 bases and J by 9 bases. Sequenced: peripheral blood. J is TRBJ2-1 and V is TRBV12-3 or TRBV12-4; TRBD2 matches 7 bases. The clonotype was recovered from a man between 65 and 79 years old with acute or convalescent COVID-19. The CDR3 nucleotides are TGTGCCAGCAGTTTTTCGGGGGGTGAGCAGTTCTTC. Amino acids: CASSFSGGEQFF.